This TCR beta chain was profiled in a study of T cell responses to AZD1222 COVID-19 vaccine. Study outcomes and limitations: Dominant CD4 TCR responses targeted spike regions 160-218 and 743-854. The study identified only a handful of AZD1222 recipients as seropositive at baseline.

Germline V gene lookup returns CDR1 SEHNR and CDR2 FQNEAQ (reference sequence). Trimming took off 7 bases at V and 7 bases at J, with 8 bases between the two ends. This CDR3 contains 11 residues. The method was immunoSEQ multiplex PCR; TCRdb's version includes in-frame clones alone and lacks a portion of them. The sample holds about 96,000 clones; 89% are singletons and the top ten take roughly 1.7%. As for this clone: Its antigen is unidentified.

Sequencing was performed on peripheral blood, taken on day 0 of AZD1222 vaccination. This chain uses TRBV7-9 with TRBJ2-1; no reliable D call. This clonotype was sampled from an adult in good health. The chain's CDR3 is CASNSQNEQFF. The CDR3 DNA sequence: TGTGCCAGCAACTCCCAGAATGAGCAGTTCTTC.